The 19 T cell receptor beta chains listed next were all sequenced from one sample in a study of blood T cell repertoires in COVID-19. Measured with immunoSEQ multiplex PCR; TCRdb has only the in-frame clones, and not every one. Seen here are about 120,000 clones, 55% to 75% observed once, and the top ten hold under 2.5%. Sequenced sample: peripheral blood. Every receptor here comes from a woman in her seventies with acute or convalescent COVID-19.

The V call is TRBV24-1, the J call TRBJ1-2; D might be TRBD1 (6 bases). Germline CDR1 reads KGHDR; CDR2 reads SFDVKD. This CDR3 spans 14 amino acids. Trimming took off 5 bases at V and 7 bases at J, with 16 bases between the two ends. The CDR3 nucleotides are TGTGCCACCAGTGGAAGCGAAAGGGGGTCTGGCTACACCTTC. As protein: CATSGSERGSGYTF.

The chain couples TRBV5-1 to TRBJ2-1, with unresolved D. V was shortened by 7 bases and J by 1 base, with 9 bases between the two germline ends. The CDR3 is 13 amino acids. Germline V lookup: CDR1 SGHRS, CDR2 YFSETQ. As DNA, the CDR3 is TGCGCCAGCTCGGCGAGGTCCTACAATGAGCAGTTCTTC. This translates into CASSARSYNEQFF.

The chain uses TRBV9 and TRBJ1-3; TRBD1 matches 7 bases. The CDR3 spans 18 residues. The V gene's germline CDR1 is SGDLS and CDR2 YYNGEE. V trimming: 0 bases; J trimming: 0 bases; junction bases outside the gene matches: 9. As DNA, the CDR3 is TGTGCCAGCAGCGTAGACAGGGGCCCGTCCTCCTCTGGAAACACCATATATTTT. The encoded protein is CASSVDRGPSSSGNTIYF.

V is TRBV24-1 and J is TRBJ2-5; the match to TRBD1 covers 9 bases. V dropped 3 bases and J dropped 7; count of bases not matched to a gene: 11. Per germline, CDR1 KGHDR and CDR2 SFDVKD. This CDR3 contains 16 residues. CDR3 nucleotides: TGTGCCACCAGTGATCCCTGGGGACAGGGTGGTATGACCCAGTACTTC. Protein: CATSDPWGQGGMTQYF.

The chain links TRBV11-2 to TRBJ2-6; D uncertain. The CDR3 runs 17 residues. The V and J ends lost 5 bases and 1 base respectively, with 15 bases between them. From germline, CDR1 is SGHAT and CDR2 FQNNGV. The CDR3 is CASSRDILKSGANVLTF. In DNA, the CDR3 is TGTGCCAGCAGCCGAGACATCCTAAAGTCTGGGGCCAACGTCCTGACTTTC.

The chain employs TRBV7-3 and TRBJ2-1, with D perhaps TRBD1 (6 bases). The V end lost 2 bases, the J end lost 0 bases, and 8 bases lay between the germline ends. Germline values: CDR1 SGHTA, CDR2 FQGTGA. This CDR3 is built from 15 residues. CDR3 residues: CASSLSGVSYNEQFF. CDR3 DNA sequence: TGTGCCAGCAGCTTATCAGGGGTCTCCTACAATGAGCAGTTCTTC.

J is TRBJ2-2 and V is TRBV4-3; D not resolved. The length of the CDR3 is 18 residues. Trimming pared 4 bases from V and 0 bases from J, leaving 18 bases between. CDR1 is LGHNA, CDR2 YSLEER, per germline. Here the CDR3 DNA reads TGCGCCAGCAGCCCTACCGCGACACTTTCCGCGAACACCGGGGAGCTGTTTTTT. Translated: CASSPTATLSANTGELFF.

CDR3 residues: CASSHSGGRGETQYF. In nucleotides, the CDR3 is TGTGCCAGCAGCCACTCGGGGGGACGCGGGGAGACCCAGTACTTC. The chain has TRBV28 and TRBJ2-5; 7 nucleotides align to TRBD2. The CDR3 consists of 15 residues. Germline V gene lookup returns CDR1 MDHEN and CDR2 SYDVKM. V gave up 6 bases and J gave up 5 bases; unmatched junction bases: 12. The whole variable domain, remainder taken from reference TRBV28 and TRBJ2-5, is DVKVTQSSRYLVKRTGEKVFLECVQDMDHENMFWYRQDPGLGLRLIYFSYDVKMKEKGDIPEGYSVSREKKERFSLILESASTNQTSMYLCASSHSGGRGETQYFGPGTRLLVL.

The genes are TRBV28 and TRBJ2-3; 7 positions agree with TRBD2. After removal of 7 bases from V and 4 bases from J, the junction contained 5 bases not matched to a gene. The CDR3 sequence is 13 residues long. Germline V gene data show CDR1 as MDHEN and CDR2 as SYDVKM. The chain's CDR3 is CASKGDYADTQYF. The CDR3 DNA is TGTGCCAGCAAAGGGGACTATGCAGATACGCAGTATTTT.

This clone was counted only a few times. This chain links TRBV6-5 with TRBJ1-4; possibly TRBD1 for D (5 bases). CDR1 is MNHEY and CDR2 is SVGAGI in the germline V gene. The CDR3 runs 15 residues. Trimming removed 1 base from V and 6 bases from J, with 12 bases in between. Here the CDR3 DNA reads TGTGCCAGCAGTTACTACGGGGGAGGGCATGAAAAACTGTTTTTT. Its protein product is CASSYYGGGHEKLFF.

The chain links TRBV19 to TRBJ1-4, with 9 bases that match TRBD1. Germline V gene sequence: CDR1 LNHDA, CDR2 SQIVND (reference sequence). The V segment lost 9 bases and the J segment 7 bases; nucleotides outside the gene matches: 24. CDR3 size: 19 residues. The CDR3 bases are TGTGCCAGCCGGCTCGGGAGGACAGGGGTAGTGTGGGGGACTGAAAAACTGTTTTTT. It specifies CASRLGRTGVVWGTEKLFF.

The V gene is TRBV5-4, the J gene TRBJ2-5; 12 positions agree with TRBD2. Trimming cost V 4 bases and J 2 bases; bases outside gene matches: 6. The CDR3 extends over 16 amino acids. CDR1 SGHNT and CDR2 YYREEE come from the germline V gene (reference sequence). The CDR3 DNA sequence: TGTGCCAGCAGCATGAAACTAGCGGGGGGACAAGAGACCCAGTACTTC. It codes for CASSMKLAGGQETQYF.

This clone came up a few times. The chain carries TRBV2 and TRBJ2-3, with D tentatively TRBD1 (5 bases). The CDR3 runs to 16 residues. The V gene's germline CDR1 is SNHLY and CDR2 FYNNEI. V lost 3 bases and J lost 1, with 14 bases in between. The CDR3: CASSDTKGKGTDTQYF. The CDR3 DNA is TGTGCCAGCAGTGATACGAAGGGGAAGGGCACAGATACGCAGTATTTT.

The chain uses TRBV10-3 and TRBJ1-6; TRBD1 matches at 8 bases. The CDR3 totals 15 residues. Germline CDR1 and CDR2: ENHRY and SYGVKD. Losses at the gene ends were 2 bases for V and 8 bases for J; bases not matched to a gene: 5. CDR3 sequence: CAISEKDREDSPLHF. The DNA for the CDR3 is TGTGCCATCAGTGAGAAGGACAGGGAGGATTCACCCCTCCACTTT.

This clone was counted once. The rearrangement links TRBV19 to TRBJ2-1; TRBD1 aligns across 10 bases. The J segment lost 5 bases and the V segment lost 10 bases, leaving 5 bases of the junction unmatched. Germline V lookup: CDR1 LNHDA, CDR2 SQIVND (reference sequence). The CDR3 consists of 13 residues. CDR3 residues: CATQGQGNNEQFF. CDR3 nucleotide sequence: TGTGCCACGCAGGGACAGGGGAACAATGAGCAGTTCTTC. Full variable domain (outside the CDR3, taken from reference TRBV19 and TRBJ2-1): DGGITQSPKYLFRKEGQNVTLSCEQNLNHDAMYWYRQDPGQGLRLIYYSQIVNDFQKGDIAEGYSVSREKKESFPLTVTSAQKNPTAFYLCATQGQGNNEQFFGPGTRLTVL.

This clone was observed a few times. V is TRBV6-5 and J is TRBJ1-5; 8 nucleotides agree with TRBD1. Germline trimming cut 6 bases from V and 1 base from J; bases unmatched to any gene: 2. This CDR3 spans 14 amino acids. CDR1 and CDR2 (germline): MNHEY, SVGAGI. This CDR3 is CASRDRASNQPQHF. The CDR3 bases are TGTGCCAGCAGGGACAGGGCGAGCAATCAGCCCCAGCATTTT.

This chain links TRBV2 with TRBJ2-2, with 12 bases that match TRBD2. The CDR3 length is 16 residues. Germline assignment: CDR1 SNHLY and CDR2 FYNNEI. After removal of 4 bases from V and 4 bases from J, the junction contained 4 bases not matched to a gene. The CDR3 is CASSVTSGRLTGELFF. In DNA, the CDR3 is TGTGCCAGCAGTGTAACTAGCGGGAGGCTCACCGGGGAGCTGTTTTTT.

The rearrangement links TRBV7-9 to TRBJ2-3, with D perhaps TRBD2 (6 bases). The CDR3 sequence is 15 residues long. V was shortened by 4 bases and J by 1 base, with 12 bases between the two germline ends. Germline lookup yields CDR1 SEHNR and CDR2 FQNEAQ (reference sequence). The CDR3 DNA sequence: TGTGCCAGCAGCTCGGGACTCGGGGGCACAGATACGCAGTATTTT. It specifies CASSSGLGGTDTQYF.

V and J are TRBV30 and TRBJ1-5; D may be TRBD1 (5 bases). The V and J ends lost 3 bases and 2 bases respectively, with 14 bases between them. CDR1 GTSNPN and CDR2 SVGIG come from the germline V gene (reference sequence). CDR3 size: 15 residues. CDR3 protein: CAWRDKGIGNQPQHF. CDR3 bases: TGTGCCTGGAGGGACAAGGGTATTGGCAATCAGCCCCAGCATTTT.